A single sample is the source of the 30 T cell receptor beta chains below, sequenced in a study of blood T cell repertoires in COVID-19. The repertoire was sequenced with immunoSEQ multiplex PCR; TCRdb's copy has only in-frame clones and lacks some. The table lists around 190,000 clones, 87% of them singletons, with about a tenth in the top ten. Sequencing was done on a sample of PBMCs or T cells enriched from blood (not recorded which). These receptor sequences come from a man between 18 and 29 years old with acute COVID-19.

This clone was seen a handful of times. The chain couples TRBV30 to TRBJ2-3, with TRBD2 as a possible D gene (6 bases). Germline CDR1 and CDR2: GTSNPN and SVGIG (reference sequence). Trimming stripped 0 bases from V and 5 bases from J, with 15 bases between. The CDR3 has 15 residues. CDR3: CAWSVGGEALDTQYF. Here the CDR3 DNA reads TGTGCCTGGAGTGTAGGAGGGGAGGCCTTAGATACGCAGTATTTT. The full variable domain, with the rest looked up from reference TRBV30 and TRBJ2-3, is SQTIHQWPATLVQPVGSPLSLECTVEGTSNPNLYWYRQAAGRGLQLLFYSVGIGQISSEVPQNLSASRPQDRQFILSSKKLLLSDSGFYLCAWSVGGEALDTQYFGPGTRLTVL.

The chain combines TRBV19 with TRBJ1-3; TRBD1 is a possible D gene (6 bases). The CDR3 length is 17 residues. Trimming removed 2 bases from V and 0 bases from J, with 14 bases in between. The V gene's germline CDR1 is LNHDA and CDR2 SQIVND (reference sequence). For the CDR3, the DNA is TGTGCCAGTAGTATACCGACAGGCTGGAGCTCTGGAAACACCATATATTTT. Translation gives CASSIPTGWSSGNTIYF.

The rearrangement joins TRBV27 to TRBJ1-1; D is perhaps TRBD1 (5 bases). The V gene lost 7 bases and the J gene lost 3 bases, with 15 bases spanning the gap. This CDR3 is built from 14 residues. Germline V gene sequence: CDR1 MNHEY, CDR2 SMNVEV (reference sequence). The CDR3, as DNA: TGTGCCAGCATGACAGATCCTCTGTACACTGAAGCTTTCTTT. It codes for CASMTDPLYTEAFF.

In this sample, this clone turned up a few times. The chain is built from TRBV27 and TRBJ1-2; D gene ambiguous. V was trimmed by 2 bases and J by 2 bases, leaving 6 bases between them. Germline V gives CDR1 MNHEY, CDR2 SMNVEV (reference sequence). This CDR3 has 13 amino acids. The CDR3 bases are TGTGCCAGCAGTTTAGCACAGAACTATGGCTACACCTTC. Encoded protein: CASSLAQNYGYTF.

This chain links TRBV19 with TRBJ1-5; D possibly corresponds to TRBD1 (6 bases). V lost 5 bases, J lost 3 bases, and 11 bases lay in between. Per germline, CDR1 LNHDA and CDR2 SQIVND (reference sequence). The CDR3 totals 14 residues. This chain's CDR3 is CASSPTGPNQPQHF. CDR3 coding DNA: TGTGCCAGTAGTCCTACAGGGCCCAATCAGCCCCAGCATTTT.

CDR3 amino acids: CASSSLRGLTEAFF. In DNA form, the CDR3 reads TGTGCCAGCAGCTCCCTTAGAGGACTCACTGAAGCTTTCTTT. The V and J genes are TRBV7-2 and TRBJ1-1; no clear D gene. The V gene lost 4 bases and the J gene lost 4 bases, with 13 bases spanning the gap. The CDR3 is made up of 14 amino acids. Germline-derived CDR1 and CDR2 are SGHTA and FQGNSA.

V usage is TRBV25-1 and J usage is TRBJ2-1; 8 nucleotides align to TRBD2. The length of the CDR3 is 14 residues. J was trimmed by 4 bases and V by 3 bases; bases with no gene match: 2. Germline V lookup: CDR1 MGHDK, CDR2 SYGVNS. The chain's CDR3 is CASSDTSGYNEQFF. The DNA of the CDR3 is TGTGCCAGCAGTGATACTAGCGGTTACAATGAGCAGTTCTTC. Based on the CDR3 plus reference TRBV25-1 and TRBJ2-1, the full variable domain is EADIYQTPRYLVIGTGKKITLECSQTMGHDKMYWYQQDPGMELHLIHYSYGVNSTEKGDLSSESTVSRIRTEHFPLTLESARPSHTSQYLCASSDTSGYNEQFFGPGTRLTVL.

The chain couples TRBV7-9 to TRBJ2-4, with D perhaps matching TRBD2 (6 bases). The CDR3 loop spans 14 amino acids. CDR1 is SEHNR and CDR2 is FQNEAQ in the germline V gene (reference sequence). The V end lost 5 bases, the J end lost 1 base, and 9 bases lay between the germline ends. In DNA form, the CDR3 reads TGTGCCAGCAGCGACGCGGGGGCCAAAAACATTCAGTACTTC. Its translation: CASSDAGAKNIQYF.

The J gene is TRBJ2-1, the V gene TRBV12-5; TRBD2 matches at 13 bases. The trim removed 1 base at V and 4 bases at J, leaving 16 bases unmatched. In germline, CDR1 is LGHNT, CDR2 FRNRAP. The CDR3 spans 21 residues. In DNA, the CDR3 is TGTGCTAGTGGTTTGGAAACAATCAGGGGACTAGCGGGACTAGAGTACAATGAGCAGTTCTTC. It encodes CASGLETIRGLAGLEYNEQFF.

This chain links TRBV28 with TRBJ2-1, with D unclear. CDR3 size: 13 residues. V shed 6 bases and J shed 6 bases, with 12 bases lying between them. CDR1 and CDR2 from the germline V gene are MDHEN and SYDVKM. The CDR3 DNA reads as TGTGCCAGCAGCGCCCGGGTCCTCAATGAGCAGTTCTTC. Protein: CASSARVLNEQFF.

This chain joins TRBV7-2 and TRBJ1-3, with D possibly being TRBD1 (5 bases). V lost 5 bases and J 1 base, leaving 12 bases between the germline ends. The CDR3 totals 15 residues. Looked up from germline, CDR1 is SGHTA and CDR2 is FQGNSA. CDR3 nucleotides: TGTGCCAGCAGCCCCCCAGGGTTTTCTGGAAACACCATATATTTT. Amino acid sequence: CASSPPGFSGNTIYF.

V and J are TRBV6-5 and TRBJ2-5, with 10 bases fitting TRBD2. Trimming removed 3 bases from V and 4 bases from J; junction bases left unmatched: 5. This CDR3 has 15 amino acids. Germline CDR1 MNHEY, CDR2 SVGAGI. The CDR3 DNA is TGTGCCAGCAGTTATTTAGCGGGAGGTGGAGAGACCCAGTACTTC. Protein: CASSYLAGGGETQYF.

This clone was observed a single time. This sequence joins TRBV5-1 and TRBJ2-7; TRBD1 agrees at 10 bases. The length of the CDR3 is 14 residues. CDR1 and CDR2 (germline): SGHRS, YFSETQ. With 3 bases clipped from V and 3 bases from J, the junction kept 3 bases outside the gene matches. The CDR3 DNA follows: TGCGCCAGCAGCTCGGGGACAGGGGACTACGAGCAGTACTTC. Amino acid sequence: CASSSGTGDYEQYF.

J is TRBJ2-7 and V is TRBV28; a weak D match, TRBD2 (6 bases). Trimming stripped 2 bases from V and 9 bases from J, with 17 bases between. Germline-derived CDR1 and CDR2 are MDHEN and SYDVKM. The length of the CDR3 is 14 residues. CDR3 nucleotide sequence: TGTGCCAGCAGTTTAGGGACTTACCTACGGGTGCAGTACTTC. This encodes CASSLGTYLRVQYF.

The chain combines TRBV9 with TRBJ2-2; 9 bases align to TRBD1. The germline V gene encodes CDR1 SGDLS and CDR2 YYNGEE. The trim removed 3 bases at V and 0 bases at J, leaving 3 bases unmatched. CDR3 length: 16 residues. CDR3 sequence (DNA): TGTGCCAGCAGCGATCGACAGGGGGCGAACACCGGGGAGCTGTTTTTT. Translation gives CASSDRQGANTGELFF.

This rearrangement joins TRBV5-1 to TRBJ1-6, with D hard to call. Germline-derived CDR1 and CDR2 are SGHRS and YFSETQ. The CDR3 contains 14 residues. V was pared by 1 base and J by 11 bases, with 13 bases between. CDR3 sequence: CASSLNLFGTPLHF. The CDR3 nucleotides read TGCGCCAGCAGCTTGAATCTCTTCGGGACACCCCTCCACTTT.

V and J are TRBV28 and TRBJ2-7; 7 bases align to TRBD2. The CDR3 totals 15 residues. After removal of 9 bases from V and 2 bases from J, the junction contained 13 bases not matched to a gene. Germline CDR1 MDHEN, CDR2 SYDVKM. The DNA of the CDR3 is TGTGCCAGTACCGTACCTCTGGCGGGAGCCTACGAGCAGTACTTC. Translating gives CASTVPLAGAYEQYF.

The CDR3 here is CASITGDLGYGYTF. DNA of the CDR3: TGTGCCAGCATCACAGGGGATTTAGGCTATGGCTACACCTTC. The chain carries TRBV28 and TRBJ1-2; 7 nucleotides match TRBD1. Germline V lookup: CDR1 MDHEN, CDR2 SYDVKM. Trimming at V came to 7 bases and at J to 4 bases, leaving 9 bases not matched to a gene. CDR3 length: 14 residues.

The chain carries TRBV28 and TRBJ2-7; TRBD1 matches at 8 bases. CDR3 size: 15 residues. The J segment lost 2 bases and the V segment lost 5 bases, leaving 8 bases of the junction unmatched. Germline V lookup: CDR1 MDHEN, CDR2 SYDVKM. The CDR3 coding sequence is TGTGCCAGCAGTACTCCGGACAGGGCGGCCTACGAGCAGTACTTC. Translated: CASSTPDRAAYEQYF.

The J gene is TRBJ1-2, the V gene TRBV28, with D unresolved. V was shortened by 6 bases and J by 6 bases, with 8 bases between the two germline ends. Germline loops: CDR1 MDHEN, CDR2 SYDVKM. The CDR3 is 11 amino acids. Here the CDR3 DNA reads TGTGCCAGCAGCCGCGGGGATGGCTACACCTTC. Amino acids: CASSRGDGYTF.

The chain carries TRBV5-1 and TRBJ2-1; TRBD2 is a possible D gene (10 bases). The germline V gene encodes CDR1 SGHRS and CDR2 YFSETQ. The V and J ends lost 4 bases and 8 bases respectively, with 28 bases between them. CDR3 length: 18 amino acids. The chain's CDR3 is CASSGTGRALAGFDEQFF. CDR3 DNA: TGCGCCAGCAGCGGGACAGGGAGGGCACTAGCGGGATTCGATGAGCAGTTCTTC.

This clone was recorded only once. The chain carries TRBV14 and TRBJ2-4; 8 positions agree with TRBD1. CDR1 SGHDN and CDR2 FVKESK come from the germline V gene. CDR3 length equals 13 residues. V lost 4 bases, J lost 7 bases, and 3 bases stayed unmatched. CDR3 sequence reads: CASSRTGFNIQYF. For the CDR3, the DNA is TGTGCCAGCAGCCGGACAGGGTTTAACATTCAGTACTTC. Full variable domain (missing parts from reference TRBV14 and TRBJ2-4): EAGVTQFPSHSVIEKGQTVTLRCDPISGHDNLYWYRRVMGKEIKFLLHFVKESKQDESGMPNNRFLAERTGGTYSTLKVQPAELEDSGVYFCASSRTGFNIQYFGAGTRLSVL.

The chain carries TRBV19 and TRBJ2-3; 14 positions match TRBD2. From germline, CDR1 is LNHDA and CDR2 SQIVND (reference sequence). The V gene end was trimmed by 3 bases and the J gene end by 7 bases; junction bases not matched to a gene: 6. CDR3 length equals 16 residues. The CDR3 protein is CASSMGTSGRSYTQYF. CDR3 nucleotides: TGTGCCAGTAGTATGGGGACTAGCGGGAGATCTTATACGCAGTATTTT.

CDR3 loop: CASSYGTSGTYEQYF. The CDR3 bases are TGTGCCAGCAGCTACGGGACTAGCGGCACCTACGAGCAGTACTTC. The V and J genes are TRBV7-2 and TRBJ2-7, with 11 bases fitting TRBD2. V gave up 4 bases and J gave up 2 bases; unmatched junction bases: 4. Germline V CDR1 and CDR2: SGHTA, FQGNSA. The CDR3 loop spans 15 amino acids.

The chain combines TRBV7-8 with TRBJ1-5; 8 positions match TRBD1. V trimming: 5 bases; J trimming: 7 bases; junction bases outside the gene matches: 7. This CDR3 has 14 amino acids. Per germline, CDR1 SGHVS and CDR2 FQNEAQ. DNA of the CDR3: TGTGCCAGCAGCGAATACAGGGGGTTCCAGCCCCAGCATTTT. Amino acid sequence: CASSEYRGFQPQHF.

The chain is built from TRBV19 and TRBJ1-2, with D uncertain. In germline, CDR1 is LNHDA, CDR2 SQIVND (reference sequence). V was cut by 6 bases and J by 4 bases, with 9 bases left in between. This CDR3 region has 12 residues. CDR3 protein: CASRGTVYGYTF. CDR3 nucleotide sequence: TGTGCCAGTAGGGGCACAGTCTATGGCTACACCTTC.

The chain combines TRBV9 with TRBJ1-1; D gene ambiguous. This CDR3 is 14 amino acids long. Germline V gene sequence: CDR1 SGDLS, CDR2 YYNGEE. V lost 2 bases to trimming and J lost 1 base, with 9 bases between them. The CDR3 nucleotides are TGTGCCAGCAGCGTTACAGCATGGAACACTGAAGCTTTCTTT. Translating gives CASSVTAWNTEAFF.

The CDR3 DNA sequence: TGTGCCAGTAGTATAATATCAGAGCGGCAGGTTGATCAGCCCCAGCATTTT. Translated: CASSIISERQVDQPQHF. This rearrangement joins TRBV19 to TRBJ1-5; unclear D gene. Germline V gene data show CDR1 as LNHDA and CDR2 as SQIVND (reference sequence). Trimming stripped 2 bases from V and 5 bases from J, with 19 bases between. CDR3 size: 17 residues.

V and J are TRBV23-1 and TRBJ2-1; maybe TRBD2 (5 bases). TRBV23-1 is sorted into the ORF group, with uncertain function. The germline V and J ends were trimmed by 0 bases and 7 bases, with 16 bases remaining between them. The CDR3 is made up of 16 amino acids. The CDR3 nucleotides are TGCGCCAGCAGTCAATCTCGTGAGGGATCTAGTAATGAGCAGTTCTTC. This gives the protein CASSQSREGSSNEQFF.

The chain recombines TRBV19 with TRBJ1-6; tentatively, D is TRBD1 (6 bases). The CDR3 extends over 16 amino acids. The ends were cut back, 7 bases at V and 7 bases at J, with 20 bases in the middle. Germline V gives CDR1 LNHDA, CDR2 SQIVND (reference sequence). DNA of the CDR3: TGTGCCAGTAACTCGGGGACAAGGGATTGGAATTCACCCCTCCACTTT. Its translation is CASNSGTRDWNSPLHF.